These T cell receptor beta chains were read from a single sample in a study of T cell responses to AZD1222 COVID-19 vaccine. Only in-frame clones appear in the TCRdb table, and some are missing; sequencing was by immunoSEQ multiplex PCR. The data show roughly 110,000 clones, 88% seen once. The material was peripheral blood, obtained 28 days after the second AZD1222 dose. The receptors here all came from an adult who received the AZD1222 COVID-19 vaccine. Both conserved end residues are part of each CDR3. A D gene is named only where the DNA matches it firmly. Some rows mark clone size as missing; the rest say once, few, many or name a class of expanded clone.

size	J	V	D	CDR3	DNA
few	TRBJ2-1	TRBV4-3	TRBD2	CASSQDGFSGGNNEQFF	TGCGCCAGCAGCCAAGACGGGTTTAGCGGGGGAAACAATGAGCAGTTCTTC
NA	TRBJ1-2	TRBV2	TRBD1	CASSEDRVLGGYTF	TGTGCCAGCAGTGAGGACAGGGTACTAGGAGGCTACACCTTC
NA	TRBJ2-3	TRBV6-1	NA	CASSEMVAQDTQYF	TGTGCCAGCAGTGAAATGGTAGCGCAGGATACGCAGTATTTT
NA	TRBJ1-6	TRBV2	TRBD1	CASSDWSAGGVNSPLHF	TGTGCCAGCAGTGATTGGTCGGCAGGGGGCGTAAATTCACCCCTCCACTTT
once	TRBJ2-1	TRBV6-2/TRBV6-3	TRBD1	CASSYSGGGQEGNEQFF	TGTGCCAGCAGTTACTCAGGTGGGGGACAGGAGGGCAATGAGCAGTTCTTC
NA	TRBJ1-2	TRBV6-4	TRBD1	CASSATGTGIYGYTF	TGTGCCAGCAGCGCGACCGGGACAGGAATCTATGGCTACACCTTC
NA	TRBJ1-1	TRBV10-1	NA	CASSEYRLNTEAFF	TGCGCCAGCAGTGAGTACAGATTGAACACTGAAGCTTTCTTT
once	TRBJ2-1	TRBV5-1	TRBD2	CASSLTVAGAGNEQFF	TGCGCCAGCAGCTTGACAGTAGCGGGGGCGGGCAATGAGCAGTTCTTC
NA	TRBJ1-3	TRBV6-5	NA	CASSQTGSGNTIYF	TGTGCCAGCAGTCAGACAGGATCTGGAAACACCATATATTTT
NA	TRBJ2-1	TRBV9	NA	CASSVGQGYNEQFF	TGTGCCAGCAGCGTAGGTCAGGGTTACAATGAGCAGTTCTTC
NA	TRBJ1-1	TRBV5-6	NA	CASSLGSGTEAFF	TGTGCCAGCAGCTTGGGTTCTGGGACTGAAGCTTTCTTT
NA	TRBJ1-2	TRBV27	NA	CASSPLGYGYTF	TGTGCCAGCAGCCCCCTGGGGTATGGCTACACCTTC
NA	TRBJ1-5	TRBV6-1	NA	CASSPTLGVNQPQHF	TGTGCCAGCAGTCCTACGCTAGGGGTAAATCAGCCCCAGCATTTT
NA	TRBJ1-1	TRBV7-2	NA	CASSVQGTNTEAFF	TGTGCCAGCAGCGTACAGGGAACCAACACTGAAGCTTTCTTT
few	TRBJ2-3	TRBV19	TRBD2	CASSFTSGSSDTQYF	TGTGCCAGTAGTTTCACTAGCGGGAGCTCAGATACGCAGTATTTT
NA	TRBJ2-3	TRBV28	NA	CASSEVGPTDTQYF	TGTGCCAGCAGTGAAGTGGGGCCCACAGATACGCAGTATTTT
NA	TRBJ2-3	TRBV4-3	NA	CASSPRTGFGSSTDTQYF	TGCGCCAGCAGCCCGAGAACAGGTTTCGGGTCTAGCACAGATACGCAGTATTTT